The clone carrying this TCR beta chain came up once. Its cognate antigen is unknown. The germline CDR1 and CDR2 sequences are MDHEN and SYDVKM. The length of the CDR3 is 15 residues. The J segment lost 5 bases and the V segment lost 1 base, leaving 7 bases of the junction unmatched. The data are from a study of identical twins. Notes on the study in general: Without tracking the same donors, conclusions rested on cross-sectional statistical analysis.

One entry per CDR3 protein results from TCRdb running MiXCR on the 5' RACE reads. Of roughly 1,500,000 distinct CDR3 sequences in the sample, roughly 35% were seen once. The sample consisted of cord blood. The TCR originated in a newborn girl in good health. V gene TRBV28 combines with J gene TRBJ1-1; TRBD1 matches 7 bases. CDR3 sequence: CASSLSHRGGTEAFF. The CDR3 region has the DNA TGTGCCAGCAGTTTATCCCACAGGGGTGGGACTGAAGCTTTCTTT.